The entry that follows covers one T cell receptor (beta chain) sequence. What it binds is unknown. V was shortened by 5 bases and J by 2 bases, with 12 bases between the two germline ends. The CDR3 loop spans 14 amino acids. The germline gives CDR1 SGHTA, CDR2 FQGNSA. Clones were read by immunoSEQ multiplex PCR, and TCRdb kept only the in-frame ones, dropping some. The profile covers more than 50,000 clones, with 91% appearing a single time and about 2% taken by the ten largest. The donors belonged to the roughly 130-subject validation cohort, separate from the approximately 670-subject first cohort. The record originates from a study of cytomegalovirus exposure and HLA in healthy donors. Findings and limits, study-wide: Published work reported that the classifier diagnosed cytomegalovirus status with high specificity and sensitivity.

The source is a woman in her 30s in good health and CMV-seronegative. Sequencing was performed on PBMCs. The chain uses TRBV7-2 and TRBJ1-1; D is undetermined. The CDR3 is CASSQASFNTEAFF. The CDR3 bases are TGTGCCAGCAGCCAGGCGAGCTTCAACACTGAAGCTTTCTTT.